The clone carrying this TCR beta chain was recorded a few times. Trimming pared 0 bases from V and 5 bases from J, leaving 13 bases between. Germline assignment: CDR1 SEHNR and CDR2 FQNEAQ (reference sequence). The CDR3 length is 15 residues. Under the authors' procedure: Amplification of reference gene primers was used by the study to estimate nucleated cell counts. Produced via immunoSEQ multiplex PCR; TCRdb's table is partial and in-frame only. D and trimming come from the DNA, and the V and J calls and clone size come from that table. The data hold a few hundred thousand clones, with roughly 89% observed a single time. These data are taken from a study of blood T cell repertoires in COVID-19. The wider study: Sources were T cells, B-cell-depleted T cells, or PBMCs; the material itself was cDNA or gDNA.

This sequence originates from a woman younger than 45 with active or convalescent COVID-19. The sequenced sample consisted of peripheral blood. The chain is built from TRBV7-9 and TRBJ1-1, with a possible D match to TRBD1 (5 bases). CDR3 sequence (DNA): TGTGCCAGCAGCTTAGCGAAGCTGGGGCGGACTGAAGCTTTCTTT. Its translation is CASSLAKLGRTEAFF.